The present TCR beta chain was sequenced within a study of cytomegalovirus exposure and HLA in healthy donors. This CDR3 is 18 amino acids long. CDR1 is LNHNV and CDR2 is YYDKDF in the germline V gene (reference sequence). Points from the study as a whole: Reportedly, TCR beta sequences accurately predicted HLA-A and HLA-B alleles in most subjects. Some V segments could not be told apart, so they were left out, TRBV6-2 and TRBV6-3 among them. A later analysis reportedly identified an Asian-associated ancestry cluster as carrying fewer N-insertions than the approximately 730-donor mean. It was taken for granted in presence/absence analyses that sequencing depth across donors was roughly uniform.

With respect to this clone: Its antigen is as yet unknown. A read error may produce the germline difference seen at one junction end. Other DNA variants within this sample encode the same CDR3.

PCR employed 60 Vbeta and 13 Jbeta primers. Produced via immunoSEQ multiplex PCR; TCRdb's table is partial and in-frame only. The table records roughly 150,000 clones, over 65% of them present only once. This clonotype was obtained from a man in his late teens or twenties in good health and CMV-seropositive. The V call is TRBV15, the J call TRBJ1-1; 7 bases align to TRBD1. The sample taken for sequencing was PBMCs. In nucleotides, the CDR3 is TGCGCCACCAGCAGAGATATCCACAGGGGTGGATTTAACACTGAAGCTTTCTTT. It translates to CATSRDIHRGGFNTEAFF.